This TCR beta chain was profiled in a study of cytomegalovirus exposure and HLA in healthy donors. For the study at large: Sequencing of some 190 million T cells in an earlier analysis found 100 million to 140 million unique TCR beta sequences. Study-wide results and caveats: Sequencing likely caused a cluster of highly shared sequence variants. TCR beta chains numbering roughly 150 were designated cytomegalovirus-associated. Per a later analysis, 18,000 or so TCR beta sequences showed association with HLA alleles at 0.05 false discovery rate.

This CDR3 is built from 12 residues. The V and J ends lost 0 bases and 14 bases respectively, with 10 bases between them. Germline CDR1 and CDR2: LNHNV and YYDKDF (reference sequence). Points on this clone: Its cognate antigen is unknown.

PCR primers comprised 60 Vbeta and 13 Jbeta primers. The data were produced by immunoSEQ multiplex PCR, yet TCRdb's version contains in-frame clones alone and is incomplete. Listed are around 120,000 clones; about 0.59% falls within the top ten. The chain uses TRBV15 and TRBJ1-4, with D possibly being TRBD1 (5 bases). The sequence was obtained from a man in his fifties in good health and CMV-seronegative. The source material was PBMCs. CDR3: CATSRDRVGLFF. The DNA for the CDR3 is TGTGCCACCAGCAGAGACAGGGTCGGGCTGTTTTTT.